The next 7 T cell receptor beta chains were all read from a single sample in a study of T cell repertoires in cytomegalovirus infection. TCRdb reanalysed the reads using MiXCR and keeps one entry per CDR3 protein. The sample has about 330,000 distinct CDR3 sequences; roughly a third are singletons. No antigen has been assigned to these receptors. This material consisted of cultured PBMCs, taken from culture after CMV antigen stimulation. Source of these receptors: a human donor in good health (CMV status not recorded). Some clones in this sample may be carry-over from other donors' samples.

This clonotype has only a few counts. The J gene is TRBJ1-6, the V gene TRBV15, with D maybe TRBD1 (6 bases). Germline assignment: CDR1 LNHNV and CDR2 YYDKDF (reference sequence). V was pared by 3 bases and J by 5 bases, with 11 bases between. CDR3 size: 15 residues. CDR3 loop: CATSSRDRNNSPLHF. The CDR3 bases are TGTGCCACCAGCAGCCGCGACAGGAATAATTCACCCCTCCACTTT.

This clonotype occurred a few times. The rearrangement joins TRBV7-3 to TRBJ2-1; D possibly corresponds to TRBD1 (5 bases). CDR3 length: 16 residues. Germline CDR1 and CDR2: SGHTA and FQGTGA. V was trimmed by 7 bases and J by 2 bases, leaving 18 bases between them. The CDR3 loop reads CASNKDGAMTYNEQFF. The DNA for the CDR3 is TGTGCCAGCAACAAAGATGGGGCCATGACCTACAATGAGCAGTTCTTC. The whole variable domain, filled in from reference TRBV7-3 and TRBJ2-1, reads GAGVSQTPSNKVTEKGKYVELRCDPISGHTALYWYRQSLGQGPEFLIYFQGTGAADDSGLPNDRFFAVRPEGSVSTLKIQRTERGDSAVYLCASNKDGAMTYNEQFFGPGTRLTVL.

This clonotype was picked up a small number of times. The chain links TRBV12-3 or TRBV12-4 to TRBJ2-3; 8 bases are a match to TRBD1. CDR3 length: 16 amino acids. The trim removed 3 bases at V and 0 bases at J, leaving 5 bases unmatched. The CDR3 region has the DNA TGTGCCAGCAGTTTCGCCCGGGACAGGAGCACAGATACGCAGTATTTT. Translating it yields CASSFARDRSTDTQYF.

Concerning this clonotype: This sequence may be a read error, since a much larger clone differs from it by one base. The CDR3 sequence: CASSLEAPGTGKNIQYF. The CDR3 DNA is TGTGCCAGCAGCTTAGAGGCCCCCGGGACGGGCAAAAACATTCAGTACTTC. This chain joins TRBV7-2 and TRBJ2-4; D possibly uses TRBD1 or TRBD2 (5 bases each). The CDR3 has 17 amino acids. Germline CDR1 is SGHTA and CDR2 is FQGNSA. Trimming left V 1 base short and J 3 bases short, with 16 bases between.

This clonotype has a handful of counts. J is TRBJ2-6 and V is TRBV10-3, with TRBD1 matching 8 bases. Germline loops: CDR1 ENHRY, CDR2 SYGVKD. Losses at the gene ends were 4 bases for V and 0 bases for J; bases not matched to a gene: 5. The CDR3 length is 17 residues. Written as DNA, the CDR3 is TGTGCCATCAGTGGGACAGGGATGCGCTCTGGGGCCAACGTCCTGACTTTC. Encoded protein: CAISGTGMRSGANVLTF.

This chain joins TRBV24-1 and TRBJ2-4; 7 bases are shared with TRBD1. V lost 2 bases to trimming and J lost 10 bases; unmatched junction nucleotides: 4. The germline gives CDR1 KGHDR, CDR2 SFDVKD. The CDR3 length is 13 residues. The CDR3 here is CATSDWDSKIQYF. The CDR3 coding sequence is TGTGCCACCAGTGATTGGGACAGCAAAATTCAGTACTTC.

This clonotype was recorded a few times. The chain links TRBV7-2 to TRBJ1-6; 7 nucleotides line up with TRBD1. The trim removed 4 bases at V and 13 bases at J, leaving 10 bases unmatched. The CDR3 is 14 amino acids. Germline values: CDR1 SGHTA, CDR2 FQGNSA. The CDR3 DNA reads TGTGCCAGCAGCTCCGGGACAGACCCGCTTCCCCTCCACTTT. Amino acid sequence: CASSSGTDPLPLHF.